A single sample is the source of the 26 T cell receptor beta chains below, sequenced in a study of blood T cells in healthy people across ages. The authors ran a second PCR of about 6 to 11 cycles using a sample-barcoded 5' primer and a J-beta primer mix. TCRdb ran MiXCR on the 5' RACE reads and lists one entry per CDR3 protein. The repertoire includes about 650,000 distinct CDR3 sequences, about 34% of them detected once, and 15% sits in the top ten. Input material: blood. The receptor source for this set is a woman of 80 years or more in good health.

This clonotype appeared a single time. One end of the junction does not line up with germline, which may come from a read error. This chain joins TRBV5-1 and TRBJ2-3, with D unresolved. In germline, CDR1 is SGHRS, CDR2 YFSETQ. CDR3 size: 13 residues. CDR3 loop: CASSPTPPDTQYF. For the CDR3, the DNA is TGCGCCAGCAGCCCTACCCCACCGGATACACAGTATTTT.

On this clonotype itself: With a much larger clone just one base away, this may be a read error. The chain recombines TRBV7-9 with TRBJ2-7; 14 bases align to TRBD2. The CDR3 runs 16 residues. V was pared by 1 base and J by 7 bases, with 6 bases of the junction left unmatched. The germline gives CDR1 SEHNR, CDR2 FQNEAQ (reference sequence). CDR3 nucleotides: TGTGCCAGCAGCTTAGGGGGACTAGCGGGGGACAATGAGCAGTACTTC. Amino acid sequence: CASSLGGLAGDNEQYF.

This clonotype was detected many times. The chain couples TRBV15 to TRBJ1-6, with 7 bases aligning to TRBD1. Germline CDR1 LNHNV, CDR2 YYDKDF (reference sequence). Losses at the gene ends were 0 bases for V and 7 bases for J; bases not matched to a gene: 6. The length of the CDR3 is 16 residues. DNA for the CDR3: TGTGCCACCAGCAGAGATCCGCCGGGACAGAATTCACCCCTCCACTTT. Protein sequence: CATSRDPPGQNSPLHF.

A remark on this clonotype: Just one base apart from a much larger clone, this may be a read error. The gene calls are TRBV12-3 or TRBV12-4 and TRBJ2-3; a weak D match, TRBD2 (7 bases). The CDR3 runs to 14 residues. V lost 6 bases to trimming and J lost 3 bases, with 13 bases between them. The CDR3 region is CASREGGGTDTQYF. DNA for the CDR3: TGTGCCAGCAGGGAAGGGGGGGGAACAGATACGCAGTATTTT.

At least ten counts were recorded for this clonotype. The chain combines TRBV5-1 with TRBJ2-3; D might be TRBD2 (7 bases). CDR1 is SGHRS and CDR2 is YFSETQ in the germline V gene. CDR3 length equals 13 residues. The V end was cut by 5 bases, the J end by 6 bases, with 13 bases between. In DNA, the CDR3 is TGCGCCAGCAGGGTACAGGGAGGGGATACGCAGTATTTT. It yields the protein CASRVQGGDTQYF.

Concerning this clonotype: A much more abundant neighbour one base away suggests this may be a read error. The rearrangement joins TRBV4-2 to TRBJ1-2; the match to TRBD1 covers 9 bases. Germline V CDR1 and CDR2: LGHNA, YNFKEQ. The CDR3 contains 16 residues. CDR3 region: CASSQGQGGTNHGYTF. DNA for the CDR3: TGTGCCAGCAGCCAAGGACAGGGGGGAACTAACCATGGCTACACCTTC.

This clonotype has a count of ten or more. V usage is TRBV7-2 and J usage is TRBJ2-7; 9 bases line up with TRBD1. CDR1 and CDR2 (germline): SGHTA, FQGNSA. V gave up 2 bases and J gave up 3 bases; unmatched junction bases: 11. This CDR3 has 17 amino acids. The CDR3 sequence is CASSLPYRGRPNYEQYF. As DNA, the CDR3 is TGTGCCAGCAGCTTACCTTACAGGGGGCGCCCCAACTACGAGCAGTACTTC.

This clonotype has only a few counts. The chain links TRBV7-3 to TRBJ2-4; TRBD2 agrees at 9 bases. Trimming took 0 bases from V and 6 from J; bases not matched to a gene: 12. CDR1 and CDR2 (germline): SGHTA, FQGTGA. The CDR3 has 18 amino acids. CDR3 coding DNA: TGTGCCAGCAGCTTAACGAGGGCTAGCGGGGAGATGAGAAACATTCAGTACTTC. Its protein product is CASSLTRASGEMRNIQYF. Full variable domain (missing parts from reference TRBV7-3 and TRBJ2-4): GAGVSQTPSNKVTEKGKYVELRCDPISGHTALYWYRQSLGQGPEFLIYFQGTGAADDSGLPNDRFFAVRPEGSVSTLKIQRTERGDSAVYLCASSLTRASGEMRNIQYFGAGTRLSVL.

Ten or more counts support this clonotype. The chain links TRBV4-2 to TRBJ2-1, with 8 bases lining up with TRBD2. CDR1 and CDR2 from the germline V gene are LGHNA and YNFKEQ. The CDR3 extends over 13 amino acids. With 8 bases clipped from V and 6 bases from J, the junction kept 6 bases outside the gene matches. In nucleotides, the CDR3 is TGTGCCAGCTCCGGGGGGGAAGGCAATGAGCAGTTCTTC. As protein: CASSGGEGNEQFF.

This clonotype came up many times. CDR3 sequence (DNA): TGTGCCACCAGTGACCCGAGGGGCCTTGGTACGCAGTATTTT. The encoded protein is CATSDPRGLGTQYF. J is TRBJ2-3 and V is TRBV24-1; D is possibly TRBD1 or TRBD2 (5 bases each). V was shortened by 4 bases and J by 8 bases, with 15 bases between the two germline ends. This CDR3 region has 14 residues. Germline CDR1 is KGHDR and CDR2 is SFDVKD.

As concerns this clonotype: A single base separates this from a much larger clone, so it may be a read error. The chain is built from TRBV7-2 and TRBJ2-5; possible D gene TRBD1, 6 bases. Germline CDR1 SGHTA, CDR2 FQGNSA. This CDR3 is 14 amino acids long. Trimming took off 5 bases at V and 10 bases at J, with 20 bases between the two ends. CDR3 protein: CASSQQGSEANQYF. CDR3 sequence (DNA): TGTGCCAGCAGCCAACAGGGTTCTGAAGCGAACCAGTACTTC.

This clonotype has just a few counts. The V and J genes are TRBV30 and TRBJ1-5; 9 bases are shared with TRBD1. With 3 bases clipped from V and 3 bases from J, the junction kept 9 bases outside the gene matches. This CDR3 region has 16 residues. CDR1 is GTSNPN, CDR2 SVGIG, per germline (reference sequence). As DNA, the CDR3 is TGTGCCTGGAGCTCTTCCGACAGGGGGAACAATCAGCCCCAGCATTTT. As protein: CAWSSSDRGNNQPQHF.

This clonotype was observed many times. The genes are TRBV6-5 and TRBJ2-1, with 8 bases fitting TRBD2. Germline CDR1 is MNHEY and CDR2 is SVGAGI. With V trimmed by 5 bases and J by 7 bases, 13 bases remained unmatched. The CDR3 runs to 16 residues. The CDR3 spells CASSPLGAGVSNEQFF. As DNA, the CDR3 is TGTGCCAGCAGTCCCTTAGGAGCGGGGGTTTCGAATGAGCAGTTCTTC.

This clonotype was picked up many times. This sequence joins TRBV7-2 and TRBJ2-3, with 8 bases that match TRBD1. CDR1 is SGHTA and CDR2 is FQGNSA in the germline V gene. The CDR3 consists of 16 residues. J was trimmed by 3 bases and V by 0 bases; bases with no gene match: 5. The CDR3 DNA reads as TGTGCCAGCAGCTTAGCCCCCACAGGGGGTACAGATACGCAGTATTTT. Protein sequence: CASSLAPTGGTDTQYF. The full variable domain, its missing parts supplied by reference TRBV7-2 and TRBJ2-3, is GAGVSQSPSNKVTEKGKDVELRCDPISGHTALYWYRQSLGQGLEFLIYFQGNSAPDKSGLPSDRFSAERTGGSVSTLTIQRTQQEDSAVYLCASSLAPTGGTDTQYFGPGTRLTVL.

A word on this clonotype: A much larger clone lies a single base off, so this may be a read error. This sequence joins TRBV4-2 and TRBJ1-2; 9 bases are shared with TRBD1. Germline V lookup: CDR1 LGHNA, CDR2 YNFKEQ. The CDR3 has 16 residues. Trimming at V came to 4 bases and at J to 4 bases, leaving 10 bases not matched to a gene. The CDR3 DNA is TGTGCCAGCAGCCGGGAAGCCGGGACAGGGTGCTATGGCTACACCTTC. Translating it yields CASSREAGTGCYGYTF.

As to this clonotype: This clone may be a read error of a much larger clone one base away. The chain carries TRBV12-3 or TRBV12-4 and TRBJ1-2; D gene uncertain. The CDR3 is 13 amino acids. The CDR3 nucleotides read TGTGCCAGCAGCGTGATGGGGAACTATGGCTGCACCTTC. Protein sequence: CASSVMGNYGCTF.

This clonotype was seen many times. CDR3 sequence (DNA): TGCGCCAGCAGCTTCCGAGGACAGGGGCTAGGAGAGACCCAGTACTTC. Translated, it gives CASSFRGQGLGETQYF. V is TRBV5-1 and J is TRBJ2-5, with 9 bases fitting TRBD1. This CDR3 spans 16 amino acids. V trimming: 2 bases; J trimming: 4 bases; junction bases outside the gene matches: 9. The germline CDR1 and CDR2 sequences are SGHRS and YFSETQ.

This clonotype was observed once. This chain links TRBV20-1 with TRBJ1-2; D perhaps matches TRBD1 (6 bases). V dropped 6 bases and J dropped 4 bases, with 21 bases sitting between them. CDR3 length equals 15 residues. Looked up from germline, CDR1 is DFQATT and CDR2 is SNEGSKA (reference sequence). The CDR3 DNA follows: TGCAGTGCGAAGGGGGGCGGACAGCAGACCTATGGCTACACCTTC. It translates to CSAKGGGQQTYGYTF.

This rearrangement joins TRBV25-1 to TRBJ1-2; TRBD1 matches at 8 bases. Germline assignment: CDR1 MGHDK and CDR2 SYGVNS. Trimming took 4 bases from V and 12 from J; bases not matched to a gene: 10. The CDR3 sequence is 13 residues long. This CDR3 reads CASSGTGYGGHTF. DNA for the CDR3: TGTGCCAGCAGTGGGACAGGGTACGGGGGCCACACCTTC.

This chain links TRBV4-1 with TRBJ1-2, with D uncertain. CDR1 and CDR2 from the germline V gene are MGHRA and YSYEKL. The V end was cut by 4 bases, the J end by 7 bases, with 16 bases between. There are 14 residues in the CDR3. CDR3 region: CASSRTVFASGYTF. CDR3 nucleotides: TGCGCCAGCAGCCGGACTGTCTTCGCAAGTGGCTACACCTTC.

By share, this clonotype ranks as medium-sized. The J gene is TRBJ2-3, the V gene TRBV27; either TRBD1 or TRBD2 may fit D (5 bases each). V was clipped by 11 bases and J by 0 bases, with 12 bases between them. Looked up from germline, CDR1 is MNHEY and CDR2 is SMNVEV (reference sequence). The CDR3 spans 13 residues. CDR3 region: CASWWGSTDTQYF. For the CDR3, the DNA is TGTGCCTCGTGGTGGGGGAGCACAGATACGCAGTATTTT.

Worth noting for this clonotype: At one end, the junction sequence differs from germline, possibly due to a read error. The V call is TRBV7-2, the J call TRBJ1-6; 7 bases fit TRBD1. The CDR3 has 14 amino acids. Germline-derived CDR1 and CDR2 are SGHTA and FQGNSA. Here the CDR3 reads CASSAQNRGSPPHF. CDR3 nucleotide sequence: TGTGCCAGCAGCGCGCAGAACAGGGGATCACCCCCCCACTTT.

On this clonotype: A much larger clonotype is one base distant, so this may be a read error. V is TRBV6-4 and J is TRBJ2-3, with D possibly TRBD2 on 6 matching bases. Trimming stripped 6 bases from V and 5 bases from J, with 12 bases between. There are 13 residues in the CDR3. Germline CDR1 and CDR2: MRHNA and SNTAGT. In DNA, the CDR3 is TGTGCCAGCAGGGTGCGGGGAGGAGATACGCAGTATTTT. Its protein product is CASRVRGGDTQYF.

This clonotype was recorded a few times. The chain uses TRBV7-9 and TRBJ1-5; 7 positions agree with TRBD1. V trimming: 6 bases; J trimming: 5 bases; junction bases outside the gene matches: 10. The CDR3 is made up of 15 amino acids. Per germline, CDR1 SEHNR and CDR2 FQNEAQ (reference sequence). The CDR3, as DNA: TGTGCCAGCAGTCAAGGACAGGCTACCTATCAGCCCCAGCATTTT. Translation: CASSQGQATYQPQHF.

This clonotype appeared many times. The chain carries TRBV12-3 or TRBV12-4 and TRBJ2-3; TRBD2 matches 8 bases. The CDR3 loop spans 14 amino acids. Losses at the gene ends were 8 bases for V and 3 bases for J; bases not matched to a gene: 7. The DNA of the CDR3 is TGTGCCAGCGAGCGGGGGCGAGGAACAGATACGCAGTATTTT. Protein: CASERGRGTDTQYF.

The chain has TRBV5-1 and TRBJ2-5; 13 nucleotides agree with TRBD2. CDR1 is SGHRS and CDR2 is YFSETQ in the germline V gene. The J segment lost 11 bases and the V segment lost 0 bases, leaving 19 bases of the junction unmatched. This CDR3 has 19 residues. As DNA, the CDR3 is TGCGCCAGCAGCTTGGGGACTAGCGGGAGCCTAAGCTCCTACAATGAGCAGTACTTC. It encodes CASSLGTSGSLSSYNEQYF.